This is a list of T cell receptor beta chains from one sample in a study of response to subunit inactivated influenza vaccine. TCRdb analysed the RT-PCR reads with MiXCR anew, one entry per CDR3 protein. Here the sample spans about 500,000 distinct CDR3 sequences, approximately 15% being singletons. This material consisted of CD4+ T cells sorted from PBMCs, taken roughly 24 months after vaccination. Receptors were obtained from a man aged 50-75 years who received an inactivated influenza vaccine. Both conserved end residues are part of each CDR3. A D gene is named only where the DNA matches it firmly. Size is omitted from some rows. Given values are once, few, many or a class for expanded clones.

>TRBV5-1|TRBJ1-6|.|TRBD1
CASRPGQDNSPLHF
TGCGCCAGCAGACCGGGACAGGACAATTCACCCCTCCACTTT
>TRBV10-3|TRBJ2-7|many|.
CAISEDYLYDSEQYF
TGTGCCATCAGTGAGGACTATCTCTACGACTCCGAGCAGTACTTC
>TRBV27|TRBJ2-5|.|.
CASSPSWGQTQYF
TGTGCCAGCAGTCCCAGTTGGGGGCAGACCCAGTACTTC
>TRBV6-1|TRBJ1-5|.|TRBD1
CASRDGRQGVQPQHF
TGTGCCAGCAGGGATGGTAGACAGGGCGTACAGCCCCAGCATTTT
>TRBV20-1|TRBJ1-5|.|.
CSARDGPLRPQHF
TGCAGTGCTAGAGATGGGCCGCTGCGGCCCCAGCATTTT
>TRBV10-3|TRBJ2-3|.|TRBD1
CAISPRDRVSTDTQYF
TGTGCCATCAGCCCCCGGGACAGGGTGAGCACAGATACGCAGTATTTT
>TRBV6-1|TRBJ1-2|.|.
CASRLSRGGYGYTF
TGTGCCAGCAGGCTTAGTAGGGGGGGCTATGGCTACACCTTC
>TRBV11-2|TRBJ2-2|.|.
CASSFWAGADRDGELFF
TGTGCCAGCAGCTTCTGGGCGGGAGCGGACAGGGACGGGGAGCTGTTTTTT
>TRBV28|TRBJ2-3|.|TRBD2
CASSGAGGSGRNTQYF
TGTGCCAGCAGTGGAGCGGGAGGAAGCGGGCGGAATACGCAGTATTTT
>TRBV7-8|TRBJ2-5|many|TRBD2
CASSPRLAGEPYQETQYF
TGTGCCAGCAGCCCCAGACTAGCGGGGGAACCGTACCAAGAGACCCAGTACTTC